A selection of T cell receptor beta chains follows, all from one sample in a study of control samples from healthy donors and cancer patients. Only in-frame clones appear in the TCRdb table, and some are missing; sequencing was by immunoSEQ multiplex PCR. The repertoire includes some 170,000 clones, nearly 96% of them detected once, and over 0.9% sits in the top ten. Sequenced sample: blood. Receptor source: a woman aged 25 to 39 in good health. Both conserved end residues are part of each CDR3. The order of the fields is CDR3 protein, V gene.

CDR3: CASSLGEGTEAFF
V: TRBV12-3/TRBV12-4

CDR3: CASSEKGGIGELFF
V: TRBV6-1

CDR3: CAWDPVKPGGPVSYNEQFF
V: TRBV30

CDR3: CASSQDDWFSGNTIYF
V: TRBV3-1/TRBV3-2

CDR3: CASRLVDTGELFF
V: TRBV3-1/TRBV3-2

CDR3: CASSLRTSSISNQPQHF
V: TRBV5-6

CDR3: CASSPLRQVPSSGNTIYF
V: TRBV18

CDR3: CASRHKPGGIYEQYF
V: TRBV6-5

CDR3: CAISERDRSHYEQYF
V: TRBV10-3

CDR3: CSVAGSNEKLFF
V: TRBV29-1

CDR3: CASSIGRANYGYTF
V: TRBV19

CDR3: CASSQVGLMYEQYF
V: TRBV14

CDR3: CASSLDSTGANVLTF
V: TRBV28

CDR3: CAITASSWSSGANVLTF
V: TRBV10-3

CDR3: CSVVGGTSLSGNTIYF
V: TRBV29-1

CDR3: CASSIILQVHQPQHF
V: TRBV19

CDR3: CASSEDRNTEAFF
V: TRBV6-4

CDR3: CASSITSGRTYNEQFF
V: TRBV19

CDR3: CASSYRTGGTGELFF
V: TRBV5-8

CDR3: CATHRDRGNEQYF
V: TRBV2

CDR3: CASSPIRAYNEQFF
V: TRBV14

CDR3: CAGSLAPGTYNEQFF
V: TRBV5-1

CDR3: CASSQVGRGTGELFF
V: TRBV3-1/TRBV3-2

CDR3: CASSLRLAGDQETQYF
V: TRBV19

CDR3: CASPYSGDRGSEKLFF
V: TRBV27

CDR3: CASSYSGQEHTDTQYF
V: TRBV6-5

CDR3: CASSLGQFGQPQHF
V: TRBV5-1

CDR3: CASSGQSYSGYTF
V: TRBV6-5

CDR3: CASSLLRQGAHYGYTF
V: TRBV27

CDR3: CAISLAVSTDTQYF
V: TRBV10-3

CDR3: CAWGHGFSNQPQHF
V: TRBV30

CDR3: CAGRGIYGYTF
V: TRBV19

CDR3: CAISEGGQTNTEAFF
V: TRBV10-3

CDR3: CASSNGYNEQFF
V: TRBV7-9

CDR3: CASKEPGTGLNEQFF
V: TRBV19

CDR3: CASTPAGGAYNEQFF
V: TRBV9

CDR3: CASRPLRDSYSNQPQHF
V: TRBV6-2/TRBV6-3

CDR3: CASSSGQGDPANYGYTF
V: TRBV5-1

CDR3: CASSVGWGGIGEQFF
V: TRBV9

CDR3: CASSEGQSYGYTF
V: TRBV6-1

CDR3: CASRGRTLTNYGYTF
V: TRBV6-5

CDR3: CASRSNQPQHF
V: TRBV28

CDR3: CASHPLAVYGYTF
V: TRBV2

CDR3: CASSLGGGIYNEQFF
V: TRBV27

CDR3: CAWSLSPTSGGTDTQYF
V: TRBV30

CDR3: CASSSPFLGTVQLNEQFF
V: TRBV28

CDR3: CASHSGSGYTF
V: TRBV28

CDR3: CASSLGWDQPQHF
V: TRBV5-1

CDR3: CASSGLNEQFF
V: TRBV9

CDR3: CASRESEGNTGELFF
V: TRBV4-2

CDR3: CASPQGARMGWATEAFF
V: TRBV5-8

CDR3: CATTNGDPFF
V: TRBV24-1

CDR3: CASSAQLAGGTGELFF
V: TRBV5-4

CDR3: CASSLIWGRDYEQYF
V: TRBV5-1

CDR3: CASSQGQTVGNGYTF
V: TRBV13

CDR3: CASSGRVAVTGELFF
V: TRBV5-5

CDR3: CASAGDRRNNEQFF
V: TRBV6-6